Presented here are 24 T cell receptor beta chains from one specimen sequenced in a study of cytomegalovirus exposure and HLA in healthy donors. TCRdb's copy holds only in-frame clones and misses some; the assay was immunoSEQ multiplex PCR. Of 100,000 to 120,000 clones in the sample, approximately 90% are singletons; the top ten hold 1.4%. The sequencing input was PBMCs. These receptors were taken from a woman in her thirties in good health and CMV-seropositive.

This chain joins TRBV7-8 and TRBJ2-3; 9 nucleotides match TRBD2. V dropped 1 base and J dropped 4; count of bases not matched to a gene: 12. In germline, CDR1 is SGHVS, CDR2 FQNEAQ. CDR3 length equals 18 residues. The CDR3 loop reads CASSLDRGGGAGSDTQYF. The CDR3 DNA reads as TGTGCCAGCAGCTTAGATCGGGGCGGGGGGGCCGGTTCAGATACGCAGTATTTT.

The CDR3 DNA sequence: TGTGCCACCAGCAGAGTAGCGGAGGGCGAAGAGACCCAGTACTTC. Its translation is CATSRVAEGEETQYF. The chain carries TRBV15 and TRBJ2-5, with D perhaps TRBD2 (6 bases). Germline-derived CDR1 and CDR2 are LNHNV and YYDKDF (reference sequence). The CDR3 spans 15 residues. Trimming took off 1 base at V and 3 bases at J, with 12 bases between the two ends. The full variable domain, rest sourced from reference TRBV15 and TRBJ2-5, is DAMVIQNPRYQVTQFGKPVTLSCSQTLNHNVMYWYQQKSSQAPKLLFHYYDKDFNNEADTPDNFQSRRPNTSFCFLDIRSPGLGDTAMYLCATSRVAEGEETQYFGPGTRLLVL.

J is TRBJ2-3 and V is TRBV7-9; 9 nucleotides line up with TRBD1. Germline loops: CDR1 SEHNR, CDR2 FQNEAQ (reference sequence). The CDR3 has 15 amino acids. J was trimmed by 6 bases and V by 4 bases; bases with no gene match: 8. The CDR3 loop is CASSSRDREVDTQYF. The CDR3 nucleotides are TGTGCCAGCAGCTCCCGGGACAGGGAGGTGGATACGCAGTATTTT.

The rearrangement joins TRBV18 to TRBJ1-2; TRBD1 matches 9 bases. The V gene end was trimmed by 5 bases and the J gene end by 7 bases; junction bases not matched to a gene: 8. From germline, CDR1 is KGHSH and CDR2 LQKENI. This CDR3 is 14 amino acids long. CDR3 residues: CASSSQGAGAGYTF. The CDR3 DNA reads TGTGCCAGCTCATCACAGGGGGCCGGGGCTGGCTACACCTTC.

V gene TRBV9 combines with J gene TRBJ1-3; 7 nucleotides align to TRBD1. CDR3 length: 14 amino acids. CDR1 is SGDLS, CDR2 YYNGEE, per germline. V lost 0 bases and J lost 4; bases outside the gene matches: 1. The CDR3 DNA is TGTGCCAGCAGCGTAGACAGGGGAGGAAACACCATATATTTT. Protein: CASSVDRGGNTIYF.

The chain links TRBV6-1 to TRBJ2-7; tentatively, D is TRBD2 (5 bases). CDR3 length: 12 amino acids. Germline CDR1 and CDR2: MNHNS and SASEGT. V was pared by 7 bases and J by 7 bases, with 14 bases between. The DNA for the CDR3 is TGTGCCAGCACCGGGGTTTCTGGAGAGCAGTACTTC. Amino acids: CASTGVSGEQYF.

The chain combines TRBV15 with TRBJ1-2; 7 bases are shared with TRBD1. V lost 2 bases to trimming and J lost 5 bases; unmatched junction nucleotides: 8. The length of the CDR3 is 15 residues. Germline CDR1 is LNHNV and CDR2 is YYDKDF (reference sequence). The CDR3 spells CATSRKSGTDYGYTF. CDR3 nucleotides: TGTGCCACCAGCAGAAAATCCGGGACAGATTATGGCTACACCTTC.

The CDR3 DNA reads TGTGCCAGCAGTGAGGGGGACTATAGCAATCAGCCCCAGCATTTT. Translating gives CASSEGDYSNQPQHF. The V gene is TRBV2, the J gene TRBJ1-5; TRBD1 is a possible D gene (5 bases). V was shortened by 3 bases and J by 0 bases, with 9 bases between the two germline ends. Germline values: CDR1 SNHLY, CDR2 FYNNEI. The CDR3 is made up of 15 amino acids.

The rearrangement links TRBV6-6 to TRBJ1-3, with a weak D call TRBD1 (5 bases). The CDR3 spans 13 residues. V was trimmed by 6 bases and J by 1 base, leaving 7 bases between them. The germline V gene encodes CDR1 MNHNY and CDR2 SVGAGI (reference sequence). For the CDR3, the DNA is TGTGCCAGCAGGCAGGGTTCTGGAAACACCATATATTTT. Protein: CASRQGSGNTIYF.

This rearrangement joins TRBV30 to TRBJ2-5; 10 positions match TRBD2. This CDR3 contains 16 residues. CDR1 is GTSNPN, CDR2 SVGIG, per germline (reference sequence). V lost 0 bases and J lost 7; bases outside the gene matches: 11. The CDR3 protein is CAWSVGASGSPGTQYF. CDR3 coding DNA: TGTGCCTGGAGTGTAGGGGCTAGCGGGAGCCCAGGGACCCAGTACTTC.

The genes are TRBV27 and TRBJ2-5; D may be TRBD1 (5 bases). The CDR3 is 13 residues long. Germline V gene lookup returns CDR1 MNHEY and CDR2 SMNVEV (reference sequence). Trimming pared 2 bases from V and 5 bases from J, leaving 9 bases between. The CDR3 DNA follows: TGTGCCAGCAGTTTAGGCTGGGGCGAGACCCAGTACTTC. It encodes CASSLGWGETQYF.

In its sample, this clone was seen once. The rearrangement uses TRBV28 and TRBJ2-1; 8 bases are a match to TRBD2. The CDR3 loop spans 13 amino acids. V lost 10 bases and J lost 10; bases outside the gene matches: 12. Germline CDR1 reads MDHEN; CDR2 reads SYDVKM. CDR3: CAIPGLVVGEQFF. The CDR3, as DNA: TGTGCCATACCGGGACTAGTCGTCGGCGAGCAGTTCTTC. Full variable domain (outside the CDR3, taken from reference TRBV28 and TRBJ2-1): DVKVTQSSRYLVKRTGEKVFLECVQDMDHENMFWYRQDPGLGLRLIYFSYDVKMKEKGDIPEGYSVSREKKERFSLILESASTNQTSMYLCAIPGLVVGEQFFGPGTRLTVL.

This sequence joins TRBV6-5 and TRBJ1-2, with D possibly matching TRBD1 (6 bases). CDR3 length: 14 residues. Germline assignment: CDR1 MNHEY and CDR2 SVGAGI. V lost 6 bases and J 4 bases, leaving 15 bases between the germline ends. For the CDR3, the DNA is TGTGCCAGCAGAACACAGGGAAAGACCTATGGCTACACCTTC. Encoded protein: CASRTQGKTYGYTF.

This clone was seen just once. In DNA, the CDR3 is TGTGCCAGCAGTGCTCCCACCGGGAGTAATTCACCCCTCCACTTT. It specifies CASSAPTGSNSPLHF. This chain joins TRBV2 and TRBJ1-6; D gene unclear. Trimming pared 4 bases from V and 6 bases from J, leaving 13 bases between. CDR1 is SNHLY and CDR2 is FYNNEI in the germline V gene. The CDR3 spans 15 residues.

The rearrangement links TRBV5-1 to TRBJ1-6; weak D call: TRBD1 (6 bases). CDR1 and CDR2 from the germline V gene are SGHRS and YFSETQ. V was trimmed by 4 bases and J by 6 bases, leaving 17 bases between them. The CDR3 extends over 16 amino acids. The CDR3 DNA follows: TGCGCCAGCAGCGCTACCCAGGGGTCTCGTAATTCACCCCTCCACTTT. This encodes CASSATQGSRNSPLHF.

The V call is TRBV1, the J call TRBJ2-3; the table's D gene call, TRBD2, was not cross checked with the DNA. TRBV1 counts as a pseudogene. The CDR3 extends over 13 amino acids. The CDR3 DNA reads as TGCACCAGCAGCTCCCGGGGCACAGATACGCAGTATTTT. Protein product: CTSSSRGTDTQYF.

This clone turned up a few times. The chain is built from TRBV5-4 and TRBJ2-5; possible D gene TRBD1, 5 bases. With 1 base removed from V and 1 base from J, the gap between germline ends came to 14 bases. Germline V CDR1 and CDR2: SGHNT, YYREEE (reference sequence). This CDR3 comprises 16 residues. Here the CDR3 reads CASSLIELGPQETQYF. The CDR3 region has the DNA TGTGCCAGCAGCTTGATTGAGTTGGGGCCCCAAGAGACCCAGTACTTC.

The rearrangement joins TRBV9 to TRBJ2-2, with TRBD1 matching 7 bases. The CDR3 sequence is 16 residues long. CDR1 is SGDLS, CDR2 YYNGEE, per germline. Losses at the gene ends were 4 bases for V and 4 bases for J; bases not matched to a gene: 10. CDR3 in DNA: TGTGCCAGCAGCCTATCCAACAGGGGCGGCACCGGGGAGCTGTTTTTT. Protein: CASSLSNRGGTGELFF.

The gene calls are TRBV30 and TRBJ1-1; maybe TRBD1 (6 bases). V was shortened by 2 bases and J by 0 bases, with 10 bases between the two germline ends. CDR1 GTSNPN and CDR2 SVGIG come from the germline V gene (reference sequence). The CDR3 loop spans 14 amino acids. The CDR3 coding sequence is TGTGCCTGGAGTCCCCGGACAGTGAACACTGAAGCTTTCTTT. Encoded protein: CAWSPRTVNTEAFF.

The J gene is TRBJ2-1, the V gene TRBV5-6; the D gene is possibly TRBD1 (6 bases). V lost 4 bases, J lost 8 bases, and 16 bases lay in between. The CDR3 spans 14 residues. Per the germline V gene, CDR1 is SGHDT and CDR2 is YYEEEE. The chain's CDR3 is CASSPVTGWDEQFF. The CDR3 bases are TGTGCCAGCAGCCCGGTGACAGGTTGGGATGAGCAGTTCTTC.

J is TRBJ2-3 and V is TRBV10-3; 9 bases align to TRBD1. The CDR3 covers 15 residues. Germline-derived CDR1 and CDR2 are ENHRY and SYGVKD. The ends lost 7 bases at V and 4 bases at J; junction bases unmatched: 9. CDR3 nucleotide sequence: TGTGCCATCAATGACCGGGACAGGGTCTCAGATACGCAGTATTTT. It codes for CAINDRDRVSDTQYF.

The rearrangement uses TRBV6-5 and TRBJ2-5; 12 bases fit TRBD2. CDR1 and CDR2 from the germline V gene are MNHEY and SVGAGI. This CDR3 has 15 residues. Trimming cost V 2 bases and J 4 bases; bases outside gene matches: 2. As DNA, the CDR3 is TGTGCCAGCAGTTACCTAGCGGGGGGGCCAGAGACCCAGTACTTC. Its protein is CASSYLAGGPETQYF.

The rearrangement joins TRBV4-3 to TRBJ1-6; 9 bases fit TRBD1. This CDR3 is built from 13 residues. Trimming cost V 2 bases and J 14 bases; bases outside gene matches: 4. CDR1 is LGHNA and CDR2 is YSLEER in the germline V gene. As DNA, the CDR3 is TGCGCCAGCAGCCAAAAGGGACAGGGCACCCTCCACTTT. Its protein is CASSQKGQGTLHF.

This clone is a singleton in its sample. Its ends do not fully match the called genes, so a read error is possible. The rearrangement links TRBV5-5 to TRBJ2-7; 10 bases are shared with TRBD2. CDR1 and CDR2 from the germline V gene are SGHKS and YYEKEE (reference sequence). The CDR3 consists of 15 residues. The CDR3 reads CASSPRTSGGYGQYF. The DNA of the CDR3 is TGTGCCAGCAGTCCCAGGACTAGCGGAGGTTACGGGCAGTACTTC.